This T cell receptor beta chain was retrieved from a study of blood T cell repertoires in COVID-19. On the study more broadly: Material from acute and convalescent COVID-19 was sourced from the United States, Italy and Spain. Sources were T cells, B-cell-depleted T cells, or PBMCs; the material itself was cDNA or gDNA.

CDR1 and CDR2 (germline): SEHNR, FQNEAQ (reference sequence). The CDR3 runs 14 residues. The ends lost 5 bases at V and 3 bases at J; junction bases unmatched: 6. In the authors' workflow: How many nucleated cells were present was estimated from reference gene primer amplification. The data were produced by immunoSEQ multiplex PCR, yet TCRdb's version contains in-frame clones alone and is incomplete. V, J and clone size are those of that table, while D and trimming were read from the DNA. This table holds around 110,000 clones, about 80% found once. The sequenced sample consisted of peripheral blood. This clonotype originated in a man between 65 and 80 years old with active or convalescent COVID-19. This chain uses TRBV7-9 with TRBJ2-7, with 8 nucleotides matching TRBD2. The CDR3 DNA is TGTGCCAGCAGCCCAGGAGCGGGGGTCTACGAGCAGTACTTC. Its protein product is CASSPGAGVYEQYF.